The 18 T cell receptor beta chains presented below share a single source sample, sequenced in a study of post-analysis software for immune sequencing data. Unique molecular identifiers tagged the TCR beta cDNA libraries. TCRdb called the PCR reads again in MiXCR, with one record for every CDR3 protein. The table has about 540,000 distinct CDR3 sequences, approximately 34% seen once; the top ten hold 4.5% to 7.5%. For these receptors, no antigen is known. Whole-study results and caveats: In patients, about 5 TRBV segments were more frequent than in controls, with TRBV5-6, TRBV5-1 and TRBV20-1 among them.

Source material: blood. These receptors were taken from a girl aged 2-17 years with multiple sclerosis.

This clonotype was observed a handful of times. This chain joins TRBV13 and TRBJ2-1; TRBD2 is a possible D gene (5 bases). This CDR3 comprises 13 residues. CDR1 and CDR2 from the germline V gene are PRHDT and FYEKMQ (reference sequence). The V end lost 5 bases, the J end lost 6 bases, and 11 bases lay between the germline ends. The DNA for the CDR3 is TGTGCCAGCAGCCGGACTTCTGGCAATGAGCAGTTCTTC. Translation: CASSRTSGNEQFF. Full variable domain (missing parts from reference TRBV13 and TRBJ2-1): AAGVIQSPRHLIKEKRETATLKCYPIPRHDTVYWYQQGPGQDPQFLISFYEKMQSDKGSIPDRFSAQQFSDYHSELNMSSLELGDSALYFCASSRTSGNEQFFGPGTRLTVL.

The V and J genes are TRBV7-3 and TRBJ2-7; D is unclear. V was cut by 5 bases and J by 4 bases, with 9 bases left in between. The CDR3 length is 12 residues. Germline V gene data show CDR1 as SGHTA and CDR2 as FQGTGA. The CDR3 spells CASSNSRYEQYF. DNA of the CDR3: TGTGCCAGCAGCAACTCAAGATACGAGCAGTACTTC. The complete variable domain, with remaining parts taken from reference TRBV7-3 and TRBJ2-7, reads GAGVSQTPSNKVTEKGKYVELRCDPISGHTALYWYRQSLGQGPEFLIYFQGTGAADDSGLPNDRFFAVRPEGSVSTLKIQRTERGDSAVYLCASSNSRYEQYFGPGTRLTVT.

The J gene is TRBJ1-1, the V gene TRBV12-3 or TRBV12-4, with D possibly TRBD1 on 5 matching bases. The ends were cut back, 6 bases at V and 5 bases at J, with 19 bases in the middle. This CDR3 is 15 amino acids long. In DNA, the CDR3 is TGTGCCAGCAGCACGACGAGGAGGGGAGGGACTGAAGCTTTCTTT. Translation gives CASSTTRRGGTEAFF.

This clonotype has a single count. The chain carries TRBV27 and TRBJ2-5; 9 nucleotides agree with TRBD2. The CDR3 is 19 amino acids. Germline lookup yields CDR1 MNHEY and CDR2 SMNVEV (reference sequence). V lost 3 bases and J lost 0; bases outside the gene matches: 14. This chain's CDR3 is CASSFLGLAGREYQETQYF. The DNA for the CDR3 is TGTGCCAGCAGTTTCCTCGGGCTAGCGGGGAGAGAATACCAAGAGACCCAGTACTTC.

This clonotype was seen a few times. CDR3 loop: CASSQDSVQETQYF. The CDR3 bases are TGCGCCAGCAGCCAAGATTCAGTACAAGAGACCCAGTACTTC. This chain connects TRBV4-1 to TRBJ2-5; D is unresolved. Trimming removed 0 bases at V and 2 bases at J, with 7 bases between. The CDR3 has 14 amino acids. Germline lookup yields CDR1 MGHRA and CDR2 YSYEKL.

This clonotype was found a few times. CDR3 region: CASWGTGSLPNYGYTF. The CDR3 DNA reads as TGTGCCAGCTGGGGGACAGGGTCCCTTCCTAACTATGGCTACACCTTC. This chain joins TRBV7-2 and TRBJ1-2; TRBD1 aligns across 9 bases. Trimming at V came to 8 bases and at J to 0 bases, leaving 10 bases not matched to a gene. The CDR3 sequence is 16 residues long. Per the germline V gene, CDR1 is SGHTA and CDR2 is FQGNSA. Combining the CDR3 with reference TRBV7-2 and TRBJ1-2 gives the whole variable domain GAGVSQSPSNKVTEKGKDVELRCDPISGHTALYWYRQSLGQGLEFLIYFQGNSAPDKSGLPSDRFSAERTGGSVSTLTIQRTQQEDSAVYLCASWGTGSLPNYGYTFGSGTRLTVV.

The CDR3 reads CASSSTGMGAETQYF. The DNA for the CDR3 is TGTGCCAGCAGCTCGACAGGGATGGGGGCGGAGACCCAGTACTTC. This rearrangement joins TRBV7-3 to TRBJ2-5; 7 nucleotides line up with TRBD1. V shed 4 bases, J shed 5 bases, and the junction held 10 bases outside the gene matches. Germline V gene data show CDR1 as SGHTA and CDR2 as FQGTGA. This CDR3 contains 15 residues.

There are a few counts of this clonotype. The V call is TRBV5-1, the J call TRBJ2-1, with 7 nucleotides matching TRBD2. The trim removed 4 bases at V and 4 bases at J, leaving 14 bases unmatched. The germline CDR1 and CDR2 sequences are SGHRS and YFSETQ. The CDR3 is 17 residues long. The CDR3: CASSAGLLARAYNEQFF. The DNA for the CDR3 is TGCGCCAGCAGCGCCGGATTACTAGCGAGAGCTTACAATGAGCAGTTCTTC.

With regard to this clonotype: One end of the junction is discordant with germline, which a read error may explain. This chain uses TRBV5-1 with TRBJ2-1; 10 bases agree with TRBD2. The V gene's germline CDR1 is SGHRS and CDR2 YFSETQ. The CDR3 sequence is 17 residues long. The CDR3 loop reads CAGSLGPSGSSYNEQFF. CDR3 coding DNA: TGCGCCGGCAGCTTGGGCCCTAGCGGGAGCTCCTACAATGAGCAGTTCTTC.

In DNA form, the CDR3 reads TGTGCCAGCACCCGACAGGGTTCCTACGAGCAGTACTTC. Its translation is CASTRQGSYEQYF. J is TRBJ2-7 and V is TRBV5-5; 7 nucleotides align to TRBD1. V lost 6 bases and J lost 1; bases outside the gene matches: 4. This CDR3 contains 13 residues. Germline CDR1 is SGHKS and CDR2 is YYEKEE (reference sequence).

The chain employs TRBV20-1 and TRBJ1-2, with 10 bases that match TRBD1. From germline, CDR1 is DFQATT and CDR2 SNEGSKA (reference sequence). This CDR3 has 16 residues. J was trimmed by 7 bases and V by 3 bases; bases with no gene match: 14. For the CDR3, the DNA is TGCAGTGCTAGGACCGGGACAGGGGCCTCTTTCGCTGGCTACACCTTC. This gives the protein CSARTGTGASFAGYTF.

This clonotype was detected only a few times. V usage is TRBV29-1 and J usage is TRBJ2-7; D unclear. Trimming pared 4 bases from V and 7 bases from J, leaving 14 bases between. The CDR3 runs 12 residues. CDR1 is SQVTM and CDR2 is ANQGSEA in the germline V gene. The CDR3 DNA sequence: TGCAGCGTTGGGGCTAACCTGGAGGAGCAGTACTTC. Its translation: CSVGANLEEQYF.

The count of this clonotype is one. The CDR3 nucleotides read TGCAGTACCCCCGGGGCAGGACCTAACTATGGCTACACCTTC. It is translated as CSTPGAGPNYGYTF. The V gene is TRBV20-1, the J gene TRBJ1-2, with D perhaps TRBD1 (5 bases). The length of the CDR3 is 14 residues. Germline CDR1 DFQATT, CDR2 SNEGSKA (reference sequence). Trimming stripped 8 bases from V and 0 bases from J, with 16 bases between.

The V gene is TRBV6-5, the J gene TRBJ2-3; D is uncertain. This CDR3 contains 13 residues. Germline CDR1 and CDR2: MNHEY and SVGAGI. V shed 0 bases and J shed 6 bases, with 7 bases lying between them. The chain's CDR3 is CASSYSSVDTQYF. In DNA, the CDR3 is TGTGCCAGCAGTTACTCGAGCGTCGATACGCAGTATTTT.

This clonotype was seen a few times. This chain uses TRBV6-5 with TRBJ2-1, with TRBD1 identical over 9 bases. Per the germline V gene, CDR1 is MNHEY and CDR2 is SVGAGI. This CDR3 contains 14 residues. With V trimmed by 6 bases and J by 7 bases, 7 bases remained unmatched. The CDR3 reads CASSTGGAKNEQFF. The CDR3 DNA reads as TGTGCCAGCAGCACAGGGGGCGCAAAAAATGAGCAGTTCTTC.

This chain joins TRBV5-1 and TRBJ1-5, with D possibly TRBD1 on 6 matching bases. Per germline, CDR1 SGHRS and CDR2 YFSETQ. V was pared by 0 bases and J by 3 bases, with 10 bases between. The CDR3 contains 15 residues. In DNA, the CDR3 is TGCGCCAGCAGCTTGGAGCCAGGGGCCAATCAGCCCCAGCATTTT. Encoded protein: CASSLEPGANQPQHF.

This clonotype was recorded at least ten times. The chain joins TRBV6-5 to TRBJ1-1; D is possibly TRBD1 (6 bases). Trimming left V 4 bases short and J 2 bases short, with 8 bases between. Looked up from germline, CDR1 is MNHEY and CDR2 is SVGAGI. The CDR3 sequence is 13 residues long. The chain's CDR3 is CASSWGANTEAFF. CDR3 DNA: TGTGCCAGCAGTTGGGGGGCTAACACTGAAGCTTTCTTT.

V gene TRBV11-2 combines with J gene TRBJ1-1; D might be TRBD1 (6 bases). CDR3 length: 13 amino acids. In germline, CDR1 is SGHAT, CDR2 FQNNGV. V was pared by 4 bases and J by 7 bases, with 13 bases between. In DNA, the CDR3 is TGTGCCAGCAGCTGGCTACTGGACAGTGAAGCTTTCTTT. It yields the protein CASSWLLDSEAFF.